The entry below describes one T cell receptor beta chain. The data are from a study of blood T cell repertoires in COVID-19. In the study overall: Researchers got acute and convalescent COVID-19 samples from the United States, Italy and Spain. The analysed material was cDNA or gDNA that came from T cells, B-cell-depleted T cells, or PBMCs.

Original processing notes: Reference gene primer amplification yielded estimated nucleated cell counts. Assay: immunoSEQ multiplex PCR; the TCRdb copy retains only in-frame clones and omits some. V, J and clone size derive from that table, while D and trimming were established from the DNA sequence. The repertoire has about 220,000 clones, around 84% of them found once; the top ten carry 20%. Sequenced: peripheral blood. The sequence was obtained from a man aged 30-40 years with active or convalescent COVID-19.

As DNA, the CDR3 is TGCGCCAGCAGCTCAGGGGTCCCGTATGGCTACACCTTC. It yields the protein CASSSGVPYGYTF. This chain joins TRBV5-1 and TRBJ1-2; D perhaps matches TRBD1 (6 bases). The germline V and J ends were trimmed by 3 bases and 5 bases, with 11 bases remaining between them. This CDR3 is built from 13 residues. CDR1 and CDR2 from the germline V gene are SGHRS and YFSETQ.